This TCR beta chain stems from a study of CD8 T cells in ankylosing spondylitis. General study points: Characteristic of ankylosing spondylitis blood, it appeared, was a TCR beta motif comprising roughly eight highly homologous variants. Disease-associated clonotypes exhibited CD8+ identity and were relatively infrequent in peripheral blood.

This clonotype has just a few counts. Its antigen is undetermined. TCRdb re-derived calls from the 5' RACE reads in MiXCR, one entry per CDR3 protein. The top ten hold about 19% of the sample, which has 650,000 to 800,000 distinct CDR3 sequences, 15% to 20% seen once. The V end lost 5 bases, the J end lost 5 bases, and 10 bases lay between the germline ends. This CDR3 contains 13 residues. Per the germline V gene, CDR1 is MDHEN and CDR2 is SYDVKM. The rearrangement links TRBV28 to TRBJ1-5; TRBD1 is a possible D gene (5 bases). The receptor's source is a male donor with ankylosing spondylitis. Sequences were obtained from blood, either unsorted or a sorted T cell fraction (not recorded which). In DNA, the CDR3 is TGTGCCAGCAGTCTAATGGGGGATCAGCCCCAGCATTTT. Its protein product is CASSLMGDQPQHF.